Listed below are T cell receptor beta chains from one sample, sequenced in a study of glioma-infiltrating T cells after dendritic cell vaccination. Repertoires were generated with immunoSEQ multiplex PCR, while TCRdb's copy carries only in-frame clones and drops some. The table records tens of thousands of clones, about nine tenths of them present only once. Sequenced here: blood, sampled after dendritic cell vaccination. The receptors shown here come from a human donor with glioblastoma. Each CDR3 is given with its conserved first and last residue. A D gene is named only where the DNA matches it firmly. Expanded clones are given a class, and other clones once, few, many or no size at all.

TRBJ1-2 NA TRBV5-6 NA TGTGCCAGCAGTCCGGGTGGGAGCTGGGGCTATGGCTACACCTTC CASSPGGSWGYGYTF
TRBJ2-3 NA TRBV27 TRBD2 TGTGCCAGCAGTTTCACGGGAGGGCCAGATACGCAGTATTTT CASSFTGGPDTQYF
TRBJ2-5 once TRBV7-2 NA TGTGCCAGCAGCTTAGTCGGCAGGGTTATGGCCACGGAGACCCAGTACTTC CASSLVGRVMATETQYF
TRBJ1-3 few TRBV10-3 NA TGTGCCATCAGTGACAACACCCGATCTGGAAACACCATATATTTT CAISDNTRSGNTIYF
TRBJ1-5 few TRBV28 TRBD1 TGTGCCAGCATCCTACGGGACAGGGATCAGCCCCAGCATTTT CASILRDRDQPQHF
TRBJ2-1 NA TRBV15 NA TGTGCCACCAGCAGAGGCGAGAGCTCCTACAATGAGCAGTTCTTC CATSRGESSYNEQFF
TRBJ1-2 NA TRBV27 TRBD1 TGTGCCAGCAGGGCTCCGGGACAGGGCTATGGCTACACCTTC CASRAPGQGYGYTF
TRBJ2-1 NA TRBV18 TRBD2 TGTGCCAGCTCAACCGGGCTAGCGGAGGGAAATGAGCAGTTCTTC CASSTGLAEGNEQFF
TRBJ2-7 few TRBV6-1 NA TGTGCCAGCAGTGAATTTCAGGGAGGAGATCTAGAGCAGTACTTC CASSEFQGGDLEQYF
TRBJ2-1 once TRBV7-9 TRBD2 TGTGCCAGCAGCTTAGGATTTGGCCTAGCGGGAGTAGGAAATGAGCAGTTCTTC CASSLGFGLAGVGNEQFF
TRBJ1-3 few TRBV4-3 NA TGCGCCAGCAGCCAAGATTACGCAGTCTCTGGAAACACCATATATTTT CASSQDYAVSGNTIYF
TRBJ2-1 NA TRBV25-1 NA TGTGCCAGCAGTGAAGTTAAAGGGGCTTATGAGCAGTTCTTC CASSEVKGAYEQFF
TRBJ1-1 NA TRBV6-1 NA TGTGCCAGCAGTGCCAGGGTGAACACTGAAGCTTTCTTT CASSARVNTEAFF
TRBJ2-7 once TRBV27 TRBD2 TGTGCCAGCGGCCAGGGTAGGGCTAGCGGGAGGAGCACCTACGAGCAGTACTTC CASGQGRASGRSTYEQYF
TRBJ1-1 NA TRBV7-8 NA TGTGCCAGCAGCTTATTGGACCGGGACTTGGGTGAAGCTTTCTTT CASSLLDRDLGEAFF
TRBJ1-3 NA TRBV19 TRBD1 TGTGCCAGTAGTATAAGACAGGGGGCTGGAAACACCATATATTTT CASSIRQGAGNTIYF
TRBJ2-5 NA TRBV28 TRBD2 TGTGCCAGCAGTTTGGGGCTAGCGGGAGCTGGCCAAGAGACCCAGTACTTC CASSLGLAGAGQETQYF
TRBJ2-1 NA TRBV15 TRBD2 TGTGCCACCAACGCCCGACTAGCGGGAGAAGAGCAGTTCTTC CATNARLAGEEQFF
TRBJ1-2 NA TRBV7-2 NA TGTGCCAGCAGCCGCGTACCGGGGATGGGTAACTATGGCTACACCTTC CASSRVPGMGNYGYTF
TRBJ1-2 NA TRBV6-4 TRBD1 TGTGCCAGCAGCGGGACAGGGCTTGATGGCTACACCTTC CASSGTGLDGYTF
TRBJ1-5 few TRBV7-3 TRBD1 TGTGCCAGCAGCTACATTCTCTGGACAGGTCCAGGCAATCAGCCCCAGCATTTT CASSYILWTGPGNQPQHF
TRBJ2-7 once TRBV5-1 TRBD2 TGCGCCAGCAGCTTGGGCGGGAGTGTGTACGAGCAGTACTTC CASSLGGSVYEQYF
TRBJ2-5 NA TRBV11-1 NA TGTGCCAGCAGCCCCCTCTCCCAAGAGACCCAGTACTTC CASSPLSQETQYF
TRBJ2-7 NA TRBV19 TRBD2 TGTGCCAGTAGTCGGATTGGGACTAGCTCGAGATACGAGCAGTACTTC CASSRIGTSSRYEQYF
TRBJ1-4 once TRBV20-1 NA TGCAGTGGGGGGAGGGGTGAAAAACTGTTTTTT CSGGRGEKLFF
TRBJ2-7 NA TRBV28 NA TGTGCCAGCAGTTTATATGCCCTAGCGCGGGAGCAGTACTTC CASSLYALAREQYF
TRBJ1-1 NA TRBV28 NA TGTGCCAGCAGCCCCGGGGGGGGCACACGGAACACTGAAGCTTTCTTT CASSPGGGTRNTEAFF